This TCR beta chain was captured by sequencing in a study of blood T cells in healthy people across ages. The table lists this clonotype with a few counts. Primed by a sample-barcoded 5' primer and a J-beta primer mix, a second PCR proceeded for 7 to 11 cycles. TCRdb reprocessed the 5' RACE reads via MiXCR and lists one record per CDR3 protein. This table has 600,000 to 850,000 distinct CDR3 sequences, about 25% appearing once. Trimming left V 0 bases short and J 3 bases short, with 13 bases between. Looked up from germline, CDR1 is LGHNA and CDR2 is YSLEER. The CDR3 consists of 16 residues. Isolation yielded PBMCs, at least 6 million per sample, in every case. These data were also filed under a second study, of T cells of mothers and their children. From that report: Donation came from a few healthy Caucasian mothers together with their six children. Maternal samples each gave over 9 million TCR beta CDR3 reads, and child samples approximately 3 million each. Overlap ran slightly, non-significantly higher for related than unrelated mother-child pairs.

The chain recombines TRBV4-3 with TRBJ2-3, with D possibly being TRBD2 (5 bases). The sequence derives from a boy between 10 and 17 years old in good health. Sample: blood. The CDR3 reads CASSQDGGIGTDTQYF. The CDR3 DNA reads as TGCGCCAGCAGCCAAGATGGAGGAATTGGGACAGATACGCAGTATTTT.